Shown below are 31 T cell receptor beta chains from a single sample sequenced in a study of response to subunit inactivated influenza vaccine. TCRdb re-called the RT-PCR reads with MiXCR, one entry per CDR3 protein. The table includes about 800,000 distinct CDR3 sequences, 21% detected once. The specimen comprised PBMCs from blood, sampled 4 to 6 days after vaccination. These receptors were taken from a man aged 50-59 years who received an inactivated influenza vaccine.

This clonotype has just a few counts. V and J are TRBV12-3 or TRBV12-4 and TRBJ2-3; the match to TRBD2 covers 9 bases. The CDR3 extends over 15 amino acids. The V and J ends lost 4 bases and 5 bases, in that order; junction bases with no gene match: 7. The CDR3 coding sequence is TGTGCCAGCAGTTGGGCGGGAGGGCCGCAAGATACGCAGTATTTT. This encodes CASSWAGGPQDTQYF.

This clonotype was found a few times. The chain links TRBV29-1 to TRBJ2-1; 10 nucleotides line up with TRBD2. Germline V lookup: CDR1 SQVTM, CDR2 ANQGSEA. Trimming removed 5 bases from V and 9 bases from J; junction bases left unmatched: 10. The CDR3 extends over 14 amino acids. The CDR3: CSVKSGTSDGEQFF. In DNA form, the CDR3 reads TGCAGCGTTAAATCCGGGACTAGCGATGGTGAGCAGTTCTTC.

The sample holds a few counts of this clonotype. The chain carries TRBV20-1 and TRBJ2-1; tentatively, D is TRBD2 (5 bases). The germline V and J ends were trimmed by 3 bases and 4 bases, with 13 bases remaining between them. Germline V gives CDR1 DFQATT, CDR2 SNEGSKA (reference sequence). The CDR3 consists of 14 residues. In nucleotides, the CDR3 is TGCAGTGCTAGCCGGGAAGCGGCGTACAATGAGCAGTTCTTC. This translates into CSASREAAYNEQFF.

This clonotype was seen more than once but under ten times. The J gene is TRBJ1-1, the V gene TRBV29-1; the match to TRBD1 covers 9 bases. Germline trimming cut 5 bases from V and 11 bases from J; bases unmatched to any gene: 9. The CDR3 runs to 12 residues. Germline V CDR1 and CDR2: SQVTM, ANQGSEA. CDR3 sequence: CSVIPGQGRAFF. In DNA form, the CDR3 reads TGCAGCGTTATACCGGGACAGGGTCGGGCTTTCTTT.

This clonotype was counted between two and nine times. The chain is built from TRBV19 and TRBJ2-2, with a possible D match to TRBD1 (6 bases). CDR1 is LNHDA, CDR2 SQIVND, per germline (reference sequence). Trimming cost V 10 bases and J 5 bases, with 17 bases left between them. The length of the CDR3 is 14 residues. CDR3 residues: CATRAGVITGELFF. The DNA for the CDR3 is TGTGCCACCCGCGCAGGGGTGATAACCGGGGAGCTGTTTTTT.

In this sample, this clonotype turned up a few times. The chain employs TRBV2 and TRBJ2-3; possible D gene TRBD2, 5 bases. Germline V gives CDR1 SNHLY, CDR2 FYNNEI. The V and J ends lost 7 bases and 1 base respectively, with 12 bases between them. The CDR3 loop spans 14 amino acids. The CDR3 region has the DNA TGTGCCAGCACCGAGCTGAGGGGCACAGATACGCAGTATTTT. Its translation: CASTELRGTDTQYF.

The chain couples TRBV4-2 to TRBJ2-1; D possibly uses TRBD1 or TRBD2 (6 bases each). V was shortened by 0 bases and J by 2 bases, with 17 bases between the two germline ends. CDR3 length: 18 residues. Germline assignment: CDR1 LGHNA and CDR2 YNFKEQ. The CDR3 nucleotides are TGTGCCAGCAGCCAAGATAGGGACCGGGGGCCAGCCTACAATGAGCAGTTCTTC. Its protein product is CASSQDRDRGPAYNEQFF.

Many counts were recorded for this clonotype. V is TRBV21-1 and J is TRBJ1-5. TRBV21-1 is a pseudogene. CDR3 length: 10 amino acids. The CDR3 DNA sequence: TGTGCCAGCAGCCTCAAGCTCCAGCATTTT. It is translated as CASSLKLQHF.

The chain has TRBV12-3 or TRBV12-4 and TRBJ2-2; TRBD2 agrees at 8 bases. The CDR3 covers 14 residues. The V and J ends lost 7 bases and 3 bases, in that order; junction bases with no gene match: 4. The CDR3 sequence is CASKRGRDTGELFF. CDR3 in DNA: TGTGCCAGCAAGCGGGGGCGTGACACCGGGGAGCTGTTTTTT.

The CDR3 DNA sequence: TGTGCCAGCAGTTTTTCCCAGGGGGCGAACACCGGGGAGCTGTTTTTT. Residues: CASSFSQGANTGELFF. The rearrangement links TRBV12-3 or TRBV12-4 to TRBJ2-2; 7 bases fit TRBD1. V shed 3 bases, J shed 0 bases, and the junction held 4 bases outside the gene matches. This CDR3 is built from 16 residues.

This clonotype came up many times. V usage is TRBV7-2 and J usage is TRBJ1-5, with a tentative D call TRBD1 (5 bases). The CDR3 covers 14 residues. V lost 3 bases to trimming and J lost 2 bases, with 8 bases between them. Germline loops: CDR1 SGHTA, CDR2 FQGNSA. CDR3 protein: CASSLVGGNQPQHF. As DNA, the CDR3 is TGTGCCAGCAGCTTGGTAGGGGGCAATCAGCCCCAGCATTTT.

This clonotype came up a few times. The chain has TRBV28 and TRBJ2-1; perhaps TRBD1 as D (6 bases). Germline loops: CDR1 MDHEN, CDR2 SYDVKM. The ends were cut back, 6 bases at V and 5 bases at J, with 17 bases in the middle. The CDR3 has 15 residues. CDR3 in amino acids: CASSPQGKGDNEQFF. The CDR3 nucleotides are TGTGCCAGCAGCCCCCAGGGGAAGGGAGACAATGAGCAGTTCTTC.

V and J are TRBV10-3 and TRBJ2-2; 9 nucleotides line up with TRBD2. The CDR3 is 16 residues long. Germline-derived CDR1 and CDR2 are ENHRY and SYGVKD. The trim removed 3 bases at V and 5 bases at J, leaving 7 bases unmatched. CDR3 sequence reads: CAISDMSGRRTGELFF. Written as DNA, the CDR3 is TGTGCCATCAGTGATATGAGCGGGAGGCGAACCGGGGAGCTGTTTTTT.

The V call is TRBV4-1, the J call TRBJ1-6; D gene unclear. There are 14 residues in the CDR3. The V end was cut by 4 bases, the J end by 6 bases, with 10 bases between. Germline-derived CDR1 and CDR2 are MGHRA and YSYEKL. The chain's CDR3 is CASSPGMTNSPLHF. DNA of the CDR3: TGCGCCAGCAGCCCAGGAATGACTAATTCACCCCTCCACTTT.

The CDR3, as DNA: TGTGCCAGCAGTCGAACGGACAGGGGGCGGACCTATAATTCACCCCTCCACTTT. It yields the protein CASSRTDRGRTYNSPLHF. The rearrangement uses TRBV6-2 or TRBV6-3 and TRBJ1-6; 11 nucleotides agree with TRBD1. Germline-derived CDR1 and CDR2 are MNHEY and SVGEGT. The V gene end was trimmed by 5 bases and the J gene end by 2 bases; junction bases not matched to a gene: 8. The CDR3 is made up of 18 amino acids.

The chain carries TRBV11-2 and TRBJ2-2; D ambiguous. Between the trimmed V and J ends, which lost 5 bases and 7 bases, there was a span of 26 bases. The CDR3 has 18 residues. CDR1 is SGHAT and CDR2 is FQNNGV in the germline V gene. The CDR3 loop is CASSLHSSLKDVGGELFF. The DNA of the CDR3 is TGTGCCAGCAGCCTACATAGCTCCCTTAAGGACGTTGGCGGGGAGCTGTTTTTT.

This clonotype was seen a few times. This chain connects TRBV12-3 or TRBV12-4 to TRBJ2-2, with D possibly being TRBD1 (6 bases). The CDR3 extends over 16 amino acids. V was trimmed by 3 bases and J by 1 base, leaving 12 bases between them. The CDR3 DNA sequence: TGTGCCAGCAGTTTTTACGGGACAAAGAACACCGGGGAGCTGTTTTTT. Amino acid sequence: CASSFYGTKNTGELFF.

This rearrangement joins TRBV6-2 or TRBV6-3 to TRBJ2-3, with D tentatively TRBD1 (5 bases). Trimming left V 5 bases short and J 8 bases short, with 20 bases between. The V gene's germline CDR1 is MNHEY and CDR2 SVGEGT. This CDR3 has 15 residues. CDR3 protein: CASSIGANERGTQYF. The CDR3 DNA reads as TGTGCCAGCAGTATTGGGGCGAACGAGAGAGGTACGCAGTATTTT.

J is TRBJ1-1 and V is TRBV6-1; a weak D match, TRBD1 (5 bases). Germline V gene lookup returns CDR1 MNHNS and CDR2 SASEGT. There are 14 residues in the CDR3. The V and J ends lost 7 bases and 5 bases respectively, with 17 bases between them. This CDR3 is CASTSRRGSTEAFF. The DNA of the CDR3 is TGTGCCAGCACCTCTAGGAGGGGATCAACTGAAGCTTTCTTT.

This clonotype was picked up a small number of times. The J gene is TRBJ2-5, the V gene TRBV4-2, with TRBD1 as a possible D gene (6 bases). Germline CDR1 reads LGHNA; CDR2 reads YNFKEQ. The CDR3 totals 14 residues. The V and J ends lost 0 bases and 4 bases respectively, with 9 bases between them. Here the CDR3 reads CASSQEQGGETQYF. The DNA of the CDR3 is TGTGCCAGCAGCCAAGAACAGGGTGGAGAGACCCAGTACTTC.

The sample holds a few counts of this clonotype. The CDR3 bases are TGTGCCAGCACCTTGATGAACACCGGGGAGCTGTTTTTT. This sequence encodes CASTLMNTGELFF. The chain has TRBV12-3 or TRBV12-4 and TRBJ2-2, with unresolved D. Trimming stripped 7 bases from V and 1 base from J, with 7 bases between. CDR3 length: 13 amino acids.

The V gene is TRBV18, the J gene TRBJ1-5; possible D gene TRBD1, 6 bases. CDR1 is KGHSH and CDR2 is LQKENI in the germline V gene. V lost 3 bases and J 8 bases, leaving 14 bases between the germline ends. This CDR3 is built from 14 residues. The CDR3 loop reads CASSPRGRMKPQHF. In DNA form, the CDR3 reads TGTGCCAGCTCACCCAGGGGCCGGATGAAGCCCCAGCATTTT.

A few counts support this clonotype. The rearrangement uses TRBV20-1 and TRBJ1-1, with 9 nucleotides matching TRBD1. Trimming took 6 bases from V and 3 from J; bases not matched to a gene: 8. The CDR3 totals 14 residues. The germline gives CDR1 DFQATT, CDR2 SNEGSKA (reference sequence). CDR3 sequence: CSAVDTGGYTEAFF. CDR3 sequence (DNA): TGCAGTGCGGTTGACACAGGGGGCTACACTGAAGCTTTCTTT.

This clonotype has a handful of counts. V gene TRBV6-5 combines with J gene TRBJ2-2; TRBD2 aligns across 12 bases. This CDR3 is built from 18 residues. Germline CDR1 and CDR2: MNHEY and SVGAGI. Germline trimming cut 2 bases from V and 4 bases from J; bases unmatched to any gene: 8. The CDR3 region is CASSYANLAGGSTGELFF. The CDR3 region has the DNA TGTGCCAGCAGTTACGCGAACCTAGCGGGAGGGTCCACCGGGGAGCTGTTTTTT.

This clonotype showed up just a few times. This chain uses TRBV12-3 or TRBV12-4 with TRBJ1-1; 7 bases match TRBD1. The V segment lost 6 bases and the J segment 0 bases; nucleotides outside the gene matches: 4. This CDR3 has 14 residues. The CDR3 is CASRPQGVNTEAFF. Written as DNA, the CDR3 is TGTGCCAGCAGACCTCAGGGGGTGAACACTGAAGCTTTCTTT.

This clonotype was counted a few times. The chain has TRBV20-1 and TRBJ2-7; 12 bases are a match to TRBD2. CDR1 is DFQATT and CDR2 is SNEGSKA in the germline V gene (reference sequence). The CDR3 is made up of 14 amino acids. Trimming at V came to 2 bases and at J to 4 bases, leaving 3 bases not matched to a gene. CDR3 sequence: CSARRTSGAYEQYF. CDR3 bases: TGCAGTGCTAGACGGACTAGCGGGGCGTACGAGCAGTACTTC.

This clonotype was seen more than once but under ten times. The chain links TRBV7-8 to TRBJ2-1, with TRBD2 matching over 13 bases. Germline V lookup: CDR1 SGHVS, CDR2 FQNEAQ. The CDR3 contains 14 residues. J gave up 10 bases and V 4 bases, and 4 bases lay outside the gene matches. In DNA, the CDR3 is TGTGCCAGCAGCTCGACTAGCGGGGGGTCCGAGCAGTTCTTC. It yields the protein CASSSTSGGSEQFF.

This clonotype was observed a handful of times. The chain has TRBV20-1 and TRBJ2-7, with 9 nucleotides matching TRBD2. Germline CDR1 and CDR2: DFQATT and SNEGSKA (reference sequence). After removal of 1 base from V and 0 bases from J, the junction contained 4 bases not matched to a gene. The CDR3 loop spans 15 amino acids. CDR3 nucleotides: TGCAGTGCTAGAGGACTAGCGGCGAGCTCCTACGAGCAGTACTTC. Translated, it gives CSARGLAASSYEQYF.

This clonotype has only a few counts. The genes are TRBV12-3 or TRBV12-4 and TRBJ1-2; D is unclear. The CDR3 length is 13 residues. Deletions cut 8 bases from V and 3 bases from J, with 13 bases between. The CDR3 sequence is CASRRLGDYGYTF. CDR3 DNA sequence: TGTGCCAGCCGCAGGCTGGGAGACTATGGCTACACCTTC.

The V call is TRBV5-1, the J call TRBJ1-5; TRBD1 matches at 8 bases. The trim removed 4 bases at V and 9 bases at J, leaving 6 bases unmatched. The CDR3 is 13 amino acids. The germline gives CDR1 SGHRS, CDR2 YFSETQ. CDR3 region: CASSAGQGGPQHF. The CDR3 DNA is TGCGCCAGCAGCGCCGGACAGGGCGGGCCCCAGCATTTT.

The J gene is TRBJ2-1, the V gene TRBV4-3, with 10 bases fitting TRBD1. In germline, CDR1 is LGHNA, CDR2 YSLEER. CDR3 length: 15 residues. The junction had 3 bases not matched to a gene; V was cut back by 1 base and J by 6 bases. CDR3 loop: CASSQGDRGRNEQFF. CDR3 DNA: TGCGCCAGCAGCCAAGGGGACAGGGGACGCAATGAGCAGTTCTTC.